This T cell receptor (beta chain) was identified during a study of blood T cell repertoires in COVID-19. As for the study in general: Researchers got acute and convalescent COVID-19 samples from the United States, Italy and Spain. T cells, B-cell-depleted T cells, or PBMCs supplied cDNA or gDNA.

Original data processing: Quantification of nucleated cells was approximated via reference gene primer amplification. Method: immunoSEQ multiplex PCR; TCRdb's copy keeps in-frame clones and lacks some. The D gene and trimming were derived from the DNA, and the V and J assignments and clone size from that table. The sample lists 150,000 to 200,000 clones; around nine tenths were seen once. From germline, CDR1 is SGHTA and CDR2 FQGNSA. The CDR3 contains 15 residues. The ends were cut back, 8 bases at V and 0 bases at J, with 14 bases in the middle. This receptor was obtained from a young man with active or convalescent COVID-19. The sample taken for sequencing was peripheral blood. This chain uses TRBV7-2 with TRBJ1-3, with D tentatively TRBD1 (5 bases). The CDR3 reads CASGGGGYSGNTIYF. In DNA form, the CDR3 reads TGTGCCAGCGGTGGGGGGGGTTACTCTGGAAACACCATATATTTT.